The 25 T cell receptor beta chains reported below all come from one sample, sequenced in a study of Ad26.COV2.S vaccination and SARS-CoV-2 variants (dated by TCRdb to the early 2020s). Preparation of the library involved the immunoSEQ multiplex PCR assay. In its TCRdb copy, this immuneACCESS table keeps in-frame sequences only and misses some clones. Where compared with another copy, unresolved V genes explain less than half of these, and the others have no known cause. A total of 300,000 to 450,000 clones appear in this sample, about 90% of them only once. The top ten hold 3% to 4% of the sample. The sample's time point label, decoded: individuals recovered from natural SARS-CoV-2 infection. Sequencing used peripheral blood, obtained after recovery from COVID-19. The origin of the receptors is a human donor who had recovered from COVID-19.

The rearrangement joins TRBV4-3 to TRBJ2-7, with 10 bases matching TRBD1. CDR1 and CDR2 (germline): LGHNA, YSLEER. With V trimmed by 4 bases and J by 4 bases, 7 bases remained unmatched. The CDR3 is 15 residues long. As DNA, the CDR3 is TGCGCCAGCAGCCTCGGGACAGGGGTTTTATACGAGCAGTACTTC. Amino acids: CASSLGTGVLYEQYF.

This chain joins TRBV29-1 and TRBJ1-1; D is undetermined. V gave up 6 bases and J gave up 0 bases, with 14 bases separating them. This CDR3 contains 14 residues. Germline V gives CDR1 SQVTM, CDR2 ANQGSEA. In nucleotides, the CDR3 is TGCAGCGTCCCCGAGGTGGGTATGAACACTGAAGCTTTCTTT. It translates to CSVPEVGMNTEAFF.

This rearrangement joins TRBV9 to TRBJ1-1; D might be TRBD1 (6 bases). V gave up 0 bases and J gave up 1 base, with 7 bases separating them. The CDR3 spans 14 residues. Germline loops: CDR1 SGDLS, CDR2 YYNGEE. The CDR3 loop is CASSVEGGNTEAFF. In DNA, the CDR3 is TGTGCCAGCAGCGTAGAGGGGGGGAACACTGAAGCTTTCTTT. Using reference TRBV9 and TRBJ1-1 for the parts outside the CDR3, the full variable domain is DSGVTQTPKHLITATGQRVTLRCSPRSGDLSVYWYQQSLDQGLQFLIQYYNGEERAKGNILERFSAQQFPDLHSELNLSSLELGDSALYFCASSVEGGNTEAFFGQGTRLTVV.

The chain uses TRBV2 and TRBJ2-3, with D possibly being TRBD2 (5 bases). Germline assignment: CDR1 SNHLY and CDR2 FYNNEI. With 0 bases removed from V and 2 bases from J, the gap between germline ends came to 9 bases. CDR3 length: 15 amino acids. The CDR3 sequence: CASSEAEASTDTQYF. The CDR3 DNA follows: TGTGCCAGCAGTGAAGCGGAGGCCTCCACAGATACGCAGTATTTT.

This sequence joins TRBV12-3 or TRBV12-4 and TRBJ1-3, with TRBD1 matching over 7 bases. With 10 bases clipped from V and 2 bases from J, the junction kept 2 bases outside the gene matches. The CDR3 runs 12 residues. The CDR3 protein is CANQGAGNTIYF. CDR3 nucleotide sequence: TGTGCCAATCAGGGGGCTGGAAACACCATATATTTT.

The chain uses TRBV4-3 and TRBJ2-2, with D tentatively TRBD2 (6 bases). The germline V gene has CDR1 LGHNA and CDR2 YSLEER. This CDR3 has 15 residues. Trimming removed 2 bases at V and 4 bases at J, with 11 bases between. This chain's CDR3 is CASSQSEEGTGELFF. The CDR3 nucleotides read TGCGCCAGCAGCCAATCGGAGGAGGGCACCGGGGAGCTGTTTTTT.

CDR3 DNA sequence: TGTGCTAGTGGTTTGGCCCTTGGCGGGGGACGCACAGATACGCAGTATTTT. Translating gives CASGLALGGGRTDTQYF. This rearrangement joins TRBV12-5 to TRBJ2-3; 7 nucleotides align to TRBD2. From germline, CDR1 is LGHNT and CDR2 FRNRAP. V dropped 1 base and J dropped 1; count of bases not matched to a gene: 8. The CDR3 has 17 amino acids.

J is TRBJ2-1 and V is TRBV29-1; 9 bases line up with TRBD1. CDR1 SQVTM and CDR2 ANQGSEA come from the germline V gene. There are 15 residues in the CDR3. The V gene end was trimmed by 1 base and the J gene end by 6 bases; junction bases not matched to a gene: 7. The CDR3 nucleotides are TGCAGCGTTGAAGGGGACAGGGCGGGTGGCAATGAGCAGTTCTTC. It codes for CSVEGDRAGGNEQFF.

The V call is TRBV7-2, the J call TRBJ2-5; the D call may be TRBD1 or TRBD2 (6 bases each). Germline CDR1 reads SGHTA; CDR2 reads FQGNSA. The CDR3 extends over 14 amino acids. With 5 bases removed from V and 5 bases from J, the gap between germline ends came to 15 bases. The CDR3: CASSPWGARETQYF. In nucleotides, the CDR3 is TGTGCCAGCAGCCCATGGGGGGCCCGGGAGACCCAGTACTTC.

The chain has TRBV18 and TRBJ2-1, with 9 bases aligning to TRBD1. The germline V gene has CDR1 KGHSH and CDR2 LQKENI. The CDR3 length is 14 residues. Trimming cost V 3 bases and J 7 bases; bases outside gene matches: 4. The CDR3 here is CASSPGTGLNEQFF. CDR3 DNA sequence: TGTGCCAGCTCACCCGGGACAGGGTTAAATGAGCAGTTCTTC.

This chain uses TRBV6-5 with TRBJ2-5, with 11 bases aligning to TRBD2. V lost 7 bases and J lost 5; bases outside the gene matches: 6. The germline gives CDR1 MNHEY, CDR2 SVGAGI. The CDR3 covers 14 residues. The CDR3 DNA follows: TGTGCCAGCACCTCGGGACTAGCGGTCGAGACCCAGTACTTC. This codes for CASTSGLAVETQYF.

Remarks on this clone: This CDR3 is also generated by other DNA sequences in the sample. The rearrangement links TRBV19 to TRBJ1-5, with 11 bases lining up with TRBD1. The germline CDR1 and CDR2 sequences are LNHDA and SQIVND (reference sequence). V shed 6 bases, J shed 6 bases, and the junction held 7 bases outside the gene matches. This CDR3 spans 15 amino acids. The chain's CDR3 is CASRTGQGASQPQHF. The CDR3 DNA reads TGTGCCAGTAGAACCGGACAGGGGGCGAGTCAGCCCCAGCATTTT.

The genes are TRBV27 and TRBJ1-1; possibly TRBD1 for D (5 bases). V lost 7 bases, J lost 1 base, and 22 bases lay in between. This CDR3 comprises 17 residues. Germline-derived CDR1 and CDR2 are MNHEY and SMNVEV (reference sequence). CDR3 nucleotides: TGTGCCAGCATCCCCTCAGTGGGGGGACGGCAGAACACTGAAGCTTTCTTT. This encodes CASIPSVGGRQNTEAFF.

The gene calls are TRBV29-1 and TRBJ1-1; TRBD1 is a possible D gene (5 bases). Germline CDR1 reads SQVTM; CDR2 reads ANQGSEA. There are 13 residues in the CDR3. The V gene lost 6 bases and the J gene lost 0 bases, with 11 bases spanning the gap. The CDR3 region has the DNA TGCAGCGTCGACGACAGAATGAACACTGAAGCTTTCTTT. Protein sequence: CSVDDRMNTEAFF.

The DNA for the CDR3 is TGTGCCAGTACAACGGGGTCGGCTAGCACAGATACGCAGTATTTT. It yields the protein CASTTGSASTDTQYF. The V and J genes are TRBV19 and TRBJ2-3; the D gene is possibly TRBD2 (5 bases). V dropped 7 bases and J dropped 0 bases, with 14 bases sitting between them. The germline CDR1 and CDR2 sequences are LNHDA and SQIVND (reference sequence). CDR3 length equals 15 residues.

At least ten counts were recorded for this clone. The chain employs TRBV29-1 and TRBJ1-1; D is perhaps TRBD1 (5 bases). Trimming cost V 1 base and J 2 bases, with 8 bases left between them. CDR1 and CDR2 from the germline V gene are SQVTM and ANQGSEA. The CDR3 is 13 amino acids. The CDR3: CSVEARDNTEAFF. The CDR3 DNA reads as TGCAGCGTTGAAGCCCGGGACAACACTGAAGCTTTCTTT.

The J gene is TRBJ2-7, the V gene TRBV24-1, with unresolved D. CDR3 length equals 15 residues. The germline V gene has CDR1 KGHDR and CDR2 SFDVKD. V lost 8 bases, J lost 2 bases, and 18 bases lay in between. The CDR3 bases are TGTGCCACCATCCGACCGTTTAGGTCAGCCTACGAGCAGTACTTC. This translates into CATIRPFRSAYEQYF.

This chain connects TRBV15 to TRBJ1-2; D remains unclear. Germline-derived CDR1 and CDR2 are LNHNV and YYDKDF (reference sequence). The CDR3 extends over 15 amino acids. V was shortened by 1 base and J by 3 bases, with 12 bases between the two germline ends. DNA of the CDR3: TGTGCCACCAGCAGAGCTGGCAGGTCCTACTATGGCTACACCTTC. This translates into CATSRAGRSYYGYTF.

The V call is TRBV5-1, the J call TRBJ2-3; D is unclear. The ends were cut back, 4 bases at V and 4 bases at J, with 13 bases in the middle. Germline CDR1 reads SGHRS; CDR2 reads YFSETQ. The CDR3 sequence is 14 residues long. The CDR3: CASSQSTKPDTQYF. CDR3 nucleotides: TGCGCCAGCAGCCAATCTACTAAGCCAGATACGCAGTATTTT.

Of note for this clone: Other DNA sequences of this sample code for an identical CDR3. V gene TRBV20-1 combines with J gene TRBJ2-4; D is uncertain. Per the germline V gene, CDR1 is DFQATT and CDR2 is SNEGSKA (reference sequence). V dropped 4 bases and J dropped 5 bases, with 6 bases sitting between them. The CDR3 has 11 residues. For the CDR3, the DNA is TGCAGTGCTAATCGCGAAAACATTCAGTACTTC. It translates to CSANRENIQYF.

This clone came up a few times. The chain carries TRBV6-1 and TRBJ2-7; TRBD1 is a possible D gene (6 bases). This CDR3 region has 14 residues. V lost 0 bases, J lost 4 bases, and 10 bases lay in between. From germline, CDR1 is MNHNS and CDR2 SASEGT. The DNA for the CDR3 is TGTGCCAGCAGTGAAGCAGGGGGTGAGTACGAGCAGTACTTC. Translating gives CASSEAGGEYEQYF.

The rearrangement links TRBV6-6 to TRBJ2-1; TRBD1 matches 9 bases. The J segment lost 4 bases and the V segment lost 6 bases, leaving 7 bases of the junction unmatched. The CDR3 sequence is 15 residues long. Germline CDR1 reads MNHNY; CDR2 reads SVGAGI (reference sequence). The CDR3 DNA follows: TGTGCCAGCAGCCCCGGGACAGGGCTTTACAATGAGCAGTTCTTC. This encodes CASSPGTGLYNEQFF.

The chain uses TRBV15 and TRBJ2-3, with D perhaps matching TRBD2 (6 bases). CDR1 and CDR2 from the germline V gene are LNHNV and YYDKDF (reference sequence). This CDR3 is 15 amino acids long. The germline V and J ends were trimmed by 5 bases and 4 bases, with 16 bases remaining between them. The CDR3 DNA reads TGTGCCACCAGCCCCCGGGACGGGGGACCAGATACGCAGTATTTT. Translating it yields CATSPRDGGPDTQYF.

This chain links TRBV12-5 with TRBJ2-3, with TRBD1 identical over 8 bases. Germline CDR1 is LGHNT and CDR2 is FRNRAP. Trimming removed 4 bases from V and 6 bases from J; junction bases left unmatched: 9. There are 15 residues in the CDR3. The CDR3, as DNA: TGTGCTAGTGGTTGGACAGGGACCCGCGGGGATACGCAGTATTTT. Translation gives CASGWTGTRGDTQYF. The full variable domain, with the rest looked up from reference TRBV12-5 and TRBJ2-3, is DARVTQTPRHKVTEMGQEVTMRCQPILGHNTVFWYRQTMMQGLELLAYFRNRAPLDDSGMPKDRFSAEMPDATLATLKIQPSEPRDSAVYFCASGWTGTRGDTQYFGPGTRLTVL.

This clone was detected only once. The DNA for the CDR3 is TGTGCCAGCAGCGGGAGTGGGGAGGTCCTCTATGGCTACACCTTC. Protein sequence: CASSGSGEVLYGYTF. V is TRBV9 and J is TRBJ1-2, with D uncertain. V lost 3 bases, J lost 4 bases, and 16 bases lay in between. CDR1 is SGDLS and CDR2 is YYNGEE in the germline V gene. CDR3 length equals 15 residues. Full variable domain (remainder filled in from reference TRBV9 and TRBJ1-2): DSGVTQTPKHLITATGQRVTLRCSPRSGDLSVYWYQQSLDQGLQFLIQYYNGEERAKGNILERFSAQQFPDLHSELNLSSLELGDSALYFCASSGSGEVLYGYTFGSGTRLTVV.